The rows below give T cell receptor beta chains drawn from one sample of a study of OX40 agonist ivuxolimab in advanced cancers. Sequencing used immunoSEQ multiplex PCR; TCRdb keeps in-frame clones, though not all of them. The profile shows around 26,000 clones, around 85% of them singletons. Sequenced material: CD4+ or CD8+ T cells sorted from blood, taken in a trial of the OX40 agonist ivuxolimab. The receptors here all came from an adult with an advanced solid tumor such as melanoma, head and neck, liver or kidney cancer. Each CDR3 is given with its conserved first and last residue. D genes are given only for firm matches. The size entry is marked missing in some rows and otherwise reads once, few, many or a size class.

v_call	clone_size	d_call	j_call	cdr3_nt	cdr3_aa
TRBV5-6	.	.	TRBJ2-1	TGTGCCAGCAGCTTGGCCGCAGGGCCTTACAATGAGCAGTTCTTC	CASSLAAGPYNEQFF
TRBV4-1	.	.	TRBJ1-5	TGCGCCAGCAGCCAAGGGAATCCAAATCAGCCCCAGCATTTT	CASSQGNPNQPQHF
TRBV5-1	.	TRBD2	TRBJ2-1	TGCGCCAGCAGTGAGCGGGGGAGCTCCTACAATGAGCAGTTCTTC	CASSERGSSYNEQFF
TRBV5-1	once	.	TRBJ1-6	TGCGCCAGCAGCTTGAGGGGCGCCAGCTCCTATAATTCACCCCTCCACTTT	CASSLRGASSYNSPLHF
TRBV7-9	.	.	TRBJ2-7	TGTGCCAGCAGCCCCCCGGCCTTCTACGAGCAGTACTTC	CASSPPAFYEQYF
TRBV19	.	.	TRBJ1-1	TGTGCCAGTAGTCCACTAGAGGACCCTATGGCTGAAGCTTTCTTT	CASSPLEDPMAEAFF
TRBV10-2	.	.	TRBJ1-1	TGCGCCAGCGGGGCAGGGAGGGCCACTGAAGCTTTCTTT	CASGAGRATEAFF
TRBV6-6	.	.	TRBJ2-3	TGTGCCAGCAGTTACTCGTTCTCAGATACGCAGTATTTT	CASSYSFSDTQYF
TRBV19	.	.	TRBJ1-1	TGTGCCAGTAGTAAGGACTCCCTCGGAGGGACTGAAGCTTTCTTT	CASSKDSLGGTEAFF
TRBV6-1	.	.	TRBJ1-4	TGTGCCAGCAGTGATAAGTCAGACCCTGCAACTAATGAAAAACTGTTTTTT	CASSDKSDPATNEKLFF
TRBV2	.	.	TRBJ1-5	TGTGCCAGCAGTACCTCGGACAGTAGCAATCAGCCCCAGCATTTT	CASSTSDSSNQPQHF
TRBV7-6	few	.	TRBJ1-1	TGTGCCAGCAGCTCCATGAACACTGAAGCTTTCTTT	CASSSMNTEAFF
TRBV28	.	.	TRBJ2-7	TGTGCCAGCAGTTCATCTAGCGCCTACGAGCAGTACTTC	CASSSSSAYEQYF
TRBV9	.	TRBD2	TRBJ2-1	TGTGCCAGCAGCGTGACGGGGGGGCCCAATGAGCAGTTCTTC	CASSVTGGPNEQFF
TRBV5-1	.	TRBD1	TRBJ1-1	TGCGCCAGCAGCTTGGCCGGGACAGGGACTGAAGCTTTCTTT	CASSLAGTGTEAFF
TRBV5-6	.	TRBD2	TRBJ2-5	TGTGCCAGCAGACGGGAGGACGCATGGGAGACCCAGTACTTC	CASRREDAWETQYF
TRBV6-1	.	.	TRBJ2-7	TGTGCCAGCAGTGAAATCCTAGGGGGATTTCTTTACGAGCAGTACTTC	CASSEILGGFLYEQYF
TRBV4-3	.	TRBD2	TRBJ2-7	TGCGCCAGCAGCCAAGATACTAGCGGCCGTTACGAGCAGTACTTC	CASSQDTSGRYEQYF
TRBV2	.	.	TRBJ2-5	TGTGCCAGCAGTCTAACAGGGTTAGAGACCCAGTACTTC	CASSLTGLETQYF
TRBV6-1	once	TRBD2	TRBJ2-7	TGTGCCAGCAGCTTTCACTCGACTAGCCTACGCGAGCAGTACTTC	CASSFHSTSLREQYF
TRBV9	few	.	TRBJ1-1	TGTGCCAGCAGCGCGACCCTAGGTCAGGGCACTGAAGCTTTCTTT	CASSATLGQGTEAFF
TRBV9	.	.	TRBJ2-3	TGTGCCAGCAGCGTAGACAACGGGGTGGGAGATACGCAGTATTTT	CASSVDNGVGDTQYF
TRBV9	.	.	TRBJ2-1	TGTGCCAGCAGCGCACGGGCGGCTTCATACTCCTACAATGAGCAGTTCTTC	CASSARAASYSYNEQFF
TRBV4-1	.	.	TRBJ1-1	TGCGCCAGCAGCCAAGAAGTTGGAGGAGCTTTCTTT	CASSQEVGGAFF
TRBV19	.	.	TRBJ2-7	TGTGCCAGTAGTATAATGGGGGCGACCTACGAGCAGTACTTC	CASSIMGATYEQYF
TRBV7-8	once	TRBD2	TRBJ2-1	TGTGCCAGCAGCTTACCAGGTGATGGGACTAGCGGCTACAATGAGCAGTTCTTC	CASSLPGDGTSGYNEQFF
TRBV13	.	.	TRBJ2-1	TGTGCCAGCAGCTTAGGTTTTTCCTATGAGCAGTTCTTC	CASSLGFSYEQFF
TRBV10-2	.	.	TRBJ2-7	TGCGCCAGCAGTGAAGGGTCCTACGGGGACGAGCAGTACTTC	CASSEGSYGDEQYF
TRBV10-1	once	.	TRBJ2-7	TGCGCCAGCAGTGAAGGCAGGTCGAGCTCCTACGAGCAGTACTTC	CASSEGRSSSYEQYF
TRBV7-2	.	.	TRBJ2-1	TGTGCCAGCAGACACCTGGCGGACCCCTACAATGAGCAGTTCTTC	CASRHLADPYNEQFF
TRBV5-6	.	TRBD1	TRBJ2-7	TGTGCCAGCAGCCCGGACAGGACGACCTACGAGCAGTACTTC	CASSPDRTTYEQYF
TRBV5-4	.	.	TRBJ2-3	TGTGCCAGCAGCTTCGACGGGGGCGGCACAGATACGCAGTATTTT	CASSFDGGGTDTQYF
TRBV5-4	.	.	TRBJ2-5	TGTGCCAGCAGCCAACCCCCGGGTACCCACGAGACCCAGTACTTC	CASSQPPGTHETQYF
TRBV20-1	.	.	TRBJ2-7	TGCAGTGCCAGACAGTCCTACGAGCAGTACTTC	CSARQSYEQYF
TRBV29-1	.	.	TRBJ1-1	TGCAGCGTAGTGTGGATGAACACTGAAGCTTTCTTT	CSVVWMNTEAFF
TRBV19	.	TRBD2	TRBJ2-7	TGTGCCACCTCTAACGGAGGGAGGGCCTATGTATACGAGCAGTACTTC	CATSNGGRAYVYEQYF
TRBV27	few	.	TRBJ2-3	TGTGCCAGCACCGGAACAGGGCTCGGTGGAGATACGCAGTATTTT	CASTGTGLGGDTQYF
TRBV5-1	few	TRBD2	TRBJ2-7	TGCGCCAGCAGCATAGCGGGGGACTCCTACGAGCAGTACTTC	CASSIAGDSYEQYF
TRBV6-1	.	TRBD1	TRBJ1-2	TGTGCCAGCAGTCCTTCGACAGGGGCGTTGGGTGGCTACACCTTC	CASSPSTGALGGYTF
TRBV7-9	.	TRBD1	TRBJ2-5	TGTGCCACCGGACAGGGGAATTTGGAGACCCAGTACTTC	CATGQGNLETQYF
TRBV11-2	.	TRBD1	TRBJ2-7	TGTGCCAGCAGCGCCGGACAGGGGGGCTACGAGCAGTACTTC	CASSAGQGGYEQYF
TRBV7-9	.	TRBD1	TRBJ1-2	TGTGCCAGCAGCTCCACCGGACAGGGACACTATGGCTACACCTTC	CASSSTGQGHYGYTF
TRBV2	.	.	TRBJ2-5	TGTGCCAGCAGGGAATCCGGGACTGAAGAGACCCAGTACTTC	CASRESGTEETQYF
TRBV4-2	few	TRBD2	TRBJ2-1	TGTGCCAGCAGCCGGGGACTAGCGATCAATGAGCAGTTCTTC	CASSRGLAINEQFF
TRBV28	.	TRBD2	TRBJ2-7	TGTGCCAGCAGGGCGACGGGAGGTGGCTACGAGCAGTACTTC	CASRATGGGYEQYF